One sample yielded the 10 T cell receptor beta chains listed below, sequenced in a study of cytomegalovirus exposure and HLA in healthy donors (dated by TCRdb to about 2017). The library relied on the immunoSEQ multiplex PCR assay. For the multiplex PCR, a mixture combining 60 forward primers for TCR Vbeta segments and 13 reverse primers for TCR Jbeta segments was used. What TCRdb holds here is the immuneACCESS table cut down to in-frame rearrangements. Part of the clones is not present; checked against another copy, under half of the missing clones reflect an unresolved V gene, and the others are unexplained. Present in this sample are roughly 150,000 clones, 75% of which were seen just once. About 11% of the sample is taken by the ten largest. What was sequenced was PBMCs. Receptor source: a man aged 18 to 30 in good health and CMV-seropositive.

J is TRBJ1-4 and V is TRBV28, with 7 nucleotides matching TRBD1. Per germline, CDR1 MDHEN and CDR2 SYDVKM. This CDR3 has 15 residues. With V trimmed by 5 bases and J by 0 bases, 3 bases remained unmatched. For the CDR3, the DNA is TGTGCCAGCAGTCCCGGACAGGCAACTAATGAAAAACTGTTTTTT. This encodes CASSPGQATNEKLFF.

CDR3 sequence (DNA): TGCGCCAGCAGTGACGGAGGTCAGCCCCAGCATTTT. Amino acid sequence: CASSDGGQPQHF. The rearrangement joins TRBV10-2 to TRBJ1-5, with D unresolved. V was clipped by 3 bases and J by 6 bases, with 6 bases between them. This CDR3 region has 12 residues. Germline-derived CDR1 and CDR2 are WSHSY and SAAADI.

Here the CDR3 DNA reads TGTGCCAGCAGCCTTTTAGATCACACAGATACGCAGTATTTT. As protein: CASSLLDHTDTQYF. This chain uses TRBV7-9 with TRBJ2-3; D call uncertain. Between the trimmed V and J ends, which lost 5 bases and 2 bases, there was a span of 11 bases. CDR1 SEHNR and CDR2 FQNEAQ come from the germline V gene (reference sequence). This CDR3 has 14 amino acids.

For this clone: One end of the junction fails to match germline, which may point to a read error. The chain links TRBV7-7 to TRBJ2-2; 7 positions match TRBD2. Germline CDR1 SSHAT, CDR2 FNYEAQ (reference sequence). The CDR3 consists of 15 residues. CDR3 sequence: CASSPGGRATGELFF. In DNA form, the CDR3 reads TGTGCTAGCAGCCCGGGCGGGAGAGCGACCGGGGAGCTGTTTTTT.

This clone has only one observation. The genes are TRBV28 and TRBJ2-6, with 8 bases that match TRBD1. Germline V gene data show CDR1 as MDHEN and CDR2 as SYDVKM. The CDR3 is 15 amino acids. Trimming removed 6 bases from V and 2 bases from J; junction bases left unmatched: 3. The CDR3 protein is CASRGQATGANVLTF. The CDR3 DNA reads as TGTGCCAGCAGGGGACAGGCAACTGGGGCCAACGTCCTGACTTTC.

V is TRBV5-1 and J is TRBJ2-3; D is unclear. The V end was cut by 1 base, the J end by 0 bases, with 6 bases between. Per germline, CDR1 SGHRS and CDR2 YFSETQ. The CDR3 sequence is 14 residues long. Written as DNA, the CDR3 is TGCGCCAGCAGCTTGACTTCTAGCACAGATACGCAGTATTTT. This translates into CASSLTSSTDTQYF.

This clone was counted a few times. The same CDR3 arises from other DNA sequences in this sample as well. The V call is TRBV28, the J call TRBJ2-2; possibly TRBD2 for D (6 bases). The CDR3 has 15 amino acids. Trimming cost V 7 bases and J 0 bases, with 12 bases left between them. Germline V gene lookup returns CDR1 MDHEN and CDR2 SYDVKM. Written as DNA, the CDR3 is TGTGCCAGCATTGGAGGGGTAACGAACACCGGGGAGCTGTTTTTT. This encodes CASIGGVTNTGELFF. The full variable domain, in which reference TRBV28 and TRBJ2-2 provide the parts outside the CDR3, is DVKVTQSSRYLVKRTGEKVFLECVQDMDHENMFWYRQDPGLGLRLIYFSYDVKMKEKGDIPEGYSVSREKKERFSLILESASTNQTSMYLCASIGGVTNTGELFFGEGSRLTVL.

The chain uses TRBV4-1 and TRBJ2-2; TRBD1 might be the D (5 bases). CDR3 length: 16 amino acids. Germline CDR1 reads MGHRA; CDR2 reads YSYEKL. The ends were cut back, 0 bases at V and 5 bases at J, with 13 bases in the middle. In DNA form, the CDR3 reads TGCGCCAGCAGCCAAGATCTCCAGGGAAAAACCGGGGAGCTGTTTTTT. This encodes CASSQDLQGKTGELFF.

The rearrangement links TRBV20-1 to TRBJ2-5, with unresolved D. Germline lookup yields CDR1 DFQATT and CDR2 SNEGSKA (reference sequence). Trimming shortened V by 3 bases and J by 2 bases, and 4 bases separated the two germline ends. The CDR3 is 11 residues long. In nucleotides, the CDR3 is TGCAGTGCTAGCCGGCAAGAGACCCAGTACTTC. Protein sequence: CSASRQETQYF.

This clone was seen a handful of times. The chain employs TRBV28 and TRBJ1-1; D is unclear. There are 13 residues in the CDR3. In germline, CDR1 is MDHEN, CDR2 SYDVKM. Trimming left V 8 bases short and J 0 bases short, with 10 bases between. The DNA of the CDR3 is TGTGCCAGCCTTCGGACTGTGAACACTGAAGCTTTCTTT. This sequence encodes CASLRTVNTEAFF. The full variable domain, rest sourced from reference TRBV28 and TRBJ1-1, is DVKVTQSSRYLVKRTGEKVFLECVQDMDHENMFWYRQDPGLGLRLIYFSYDVKMKEKGDIPEGYSVSREKKERFSLILESASTNQTSMYLCASLRTVNTEAFFGQGTRLTVV.